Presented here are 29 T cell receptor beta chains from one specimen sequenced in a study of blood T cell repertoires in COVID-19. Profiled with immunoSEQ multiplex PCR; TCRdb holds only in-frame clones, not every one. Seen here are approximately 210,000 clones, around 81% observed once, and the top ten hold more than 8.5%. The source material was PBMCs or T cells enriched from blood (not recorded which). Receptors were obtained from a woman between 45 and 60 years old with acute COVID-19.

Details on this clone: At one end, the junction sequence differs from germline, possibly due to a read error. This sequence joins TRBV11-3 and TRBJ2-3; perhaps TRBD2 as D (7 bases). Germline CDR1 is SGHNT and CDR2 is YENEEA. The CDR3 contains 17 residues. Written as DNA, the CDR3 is TGTGCCAGCAGTTTAGGGGGAGGGTCCTCAAGCACAGATACGCAGTATTTT. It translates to CASSLGGGSSSTDTQYF.

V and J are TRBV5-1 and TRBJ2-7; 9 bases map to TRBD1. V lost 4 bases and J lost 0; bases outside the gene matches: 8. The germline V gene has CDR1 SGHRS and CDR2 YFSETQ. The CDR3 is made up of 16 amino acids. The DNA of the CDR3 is TGCGCCAGCAGCGCCGATGGACAGGGGCGCTCCTACGAGCAGTACTTC. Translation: CASSADGQGRSYEQYF.

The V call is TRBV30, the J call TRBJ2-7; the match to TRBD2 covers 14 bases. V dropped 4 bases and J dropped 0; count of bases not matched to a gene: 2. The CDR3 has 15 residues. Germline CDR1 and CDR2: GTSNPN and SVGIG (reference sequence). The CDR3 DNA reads TGTGCCTGGAAGGGGACTAGCGGGAGCTCCTACGAGCAGTACTTC. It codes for CAWKGTSGSSYEQYF.

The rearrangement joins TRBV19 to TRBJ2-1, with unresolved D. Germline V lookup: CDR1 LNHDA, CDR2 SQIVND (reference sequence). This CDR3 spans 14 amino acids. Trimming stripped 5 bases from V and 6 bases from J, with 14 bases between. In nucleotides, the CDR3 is TGTGCCAGTAGTTTCGCAGGCAGCACCAATGAGCAGTTCTTC. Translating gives CASSFAGSTNEQFF.

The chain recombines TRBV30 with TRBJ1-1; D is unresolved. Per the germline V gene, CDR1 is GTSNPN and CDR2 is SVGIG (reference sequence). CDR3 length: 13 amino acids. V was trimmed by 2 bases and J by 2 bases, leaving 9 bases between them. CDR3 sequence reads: CAWSLHSNTEAFF. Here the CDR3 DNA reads TGTGCCTGGAGTCTTCACTCAAACACTGAAGCTTTCTTT.

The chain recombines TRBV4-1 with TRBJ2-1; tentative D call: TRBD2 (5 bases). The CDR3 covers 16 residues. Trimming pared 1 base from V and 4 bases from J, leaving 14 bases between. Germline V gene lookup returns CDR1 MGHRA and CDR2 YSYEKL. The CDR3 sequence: CASSQVVASGYNEQFF. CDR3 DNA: TGCGCCAGCAGCCAAGTAGTTGCGAGCGGATACAATGAGCAGTTCTTC.

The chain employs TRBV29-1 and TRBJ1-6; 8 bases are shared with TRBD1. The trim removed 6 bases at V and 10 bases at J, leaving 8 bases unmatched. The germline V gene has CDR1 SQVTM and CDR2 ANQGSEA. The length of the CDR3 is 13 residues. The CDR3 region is CSVVQGVGSPLHF. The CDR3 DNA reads TGCAGCGTGGTACAGGGGGTAGGGTCACCCCTCCACTTT.

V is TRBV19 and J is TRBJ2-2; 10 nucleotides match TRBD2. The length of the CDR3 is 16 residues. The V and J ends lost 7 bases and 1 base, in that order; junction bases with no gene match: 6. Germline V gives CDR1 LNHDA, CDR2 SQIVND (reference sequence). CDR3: CASKASGGLNTGELFF. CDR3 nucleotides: TGTGCCAGTAAGGCTAGCGGGGGCCTGAACACCGGGGAGCTGTTTTTT.

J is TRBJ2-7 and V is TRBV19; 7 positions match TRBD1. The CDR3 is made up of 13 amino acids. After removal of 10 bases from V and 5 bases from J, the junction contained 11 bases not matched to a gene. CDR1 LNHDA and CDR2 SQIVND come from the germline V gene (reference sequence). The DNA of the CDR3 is TGTGCCACCCGTAGGACAGGAACGGACGAGCAGTACTTC. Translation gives CATRRTGTDEQYF.

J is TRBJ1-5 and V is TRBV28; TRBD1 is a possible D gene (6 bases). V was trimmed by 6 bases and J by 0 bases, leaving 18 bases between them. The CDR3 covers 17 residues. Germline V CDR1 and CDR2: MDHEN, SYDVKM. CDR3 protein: CASRTTRQGHSNQPQHF. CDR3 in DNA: TGTGCCAGCAGAACCACTCGCCAGGGACATAGCAATCAGCCCCAGCATTTT.

The CDR3 bases are TGTGCCAGCAGCGTTACAGGGGGTTCGTATAATTCACCCCTCCACTTT. Protein: CASSVTGGSYNSPLHF. The V and J genes are TRBV9 and TRBJ1-6; 8 nucleotides agree with TRBD1. Germline CDR1 SGDLS, CDR2 YYNGEE. With V trimmed by 2 bases and J by 4 bases, 5 bases remained unmatched. The CDR3 spans 16 residues.

The CDR3 loop reads CASTYLAGGRNEQFF. The CDR3 region has the DNA TGTGCCAGCACCTACCTAGCGGGAGGACGCAATGAGCAGTTCTTC. V usage is TRBV6-5 and J usage is TRBJ2-1; the match to TRBD2 covers 11 bases. CDR3 length: 15 amino acids. The germline V gene has CDR1 MNHEY and CDR2 SVGAGI. With 7 bases clipped from V and 6 bases from J, the junction kept 8 bases outside the gene matches.

The CDR3 region has the DNA TGCAGCGCGGAGACAGGGACCGGGGAGCTGTTTTTT. Protein sequence: CSAETGTGELFF. This sequence joins TRBV29-1 and TRBJ2-2; 7 nucleotides match TRBD1. CDR1 is SQVTM, CDR2 ANQGSEA, per germline. This CDR3 is built from 12 residues. V lost 7 bases to trimming and J lost 5 bases; unmatched junction nucleotides: 4.

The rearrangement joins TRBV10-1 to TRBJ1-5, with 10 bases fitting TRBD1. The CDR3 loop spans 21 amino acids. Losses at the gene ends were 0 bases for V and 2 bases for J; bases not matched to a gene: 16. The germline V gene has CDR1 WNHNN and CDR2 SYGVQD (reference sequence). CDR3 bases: TGCGCCAGCAGTGAGTCGATGCTTGGGACAGGGGCTGCGGTAGGCAATCAGCCCCAGCATTTT. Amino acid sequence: CASSESMLGTGAAVGNQPQHF.

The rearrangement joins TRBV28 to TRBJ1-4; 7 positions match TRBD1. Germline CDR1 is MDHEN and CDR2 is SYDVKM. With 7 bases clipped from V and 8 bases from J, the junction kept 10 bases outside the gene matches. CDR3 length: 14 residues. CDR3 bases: TGTGCCAGCACTGACGACAGGGCTTGGGAAAAACTGTTTTTT. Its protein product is CASTDDRAWEKLFF.

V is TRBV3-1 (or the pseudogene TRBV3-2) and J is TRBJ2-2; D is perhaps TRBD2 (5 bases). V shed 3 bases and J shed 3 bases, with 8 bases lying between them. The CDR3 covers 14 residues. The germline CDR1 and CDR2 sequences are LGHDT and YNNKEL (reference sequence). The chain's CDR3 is CASSQTGYTGELFF. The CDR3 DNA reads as TGTGCCAGCAGCCAGACGGGATACACCGGGGAGCTGTTTTTT.

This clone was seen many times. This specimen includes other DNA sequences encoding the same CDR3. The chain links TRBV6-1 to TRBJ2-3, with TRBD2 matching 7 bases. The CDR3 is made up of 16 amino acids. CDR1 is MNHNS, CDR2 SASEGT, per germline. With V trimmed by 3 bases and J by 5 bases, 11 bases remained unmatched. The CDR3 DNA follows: TGTGCCAGCAGTGATACCTTGGCGGGAGCGGGAGATACGCAGTATTTT. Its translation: CASSDTLAGAGDTQYF.

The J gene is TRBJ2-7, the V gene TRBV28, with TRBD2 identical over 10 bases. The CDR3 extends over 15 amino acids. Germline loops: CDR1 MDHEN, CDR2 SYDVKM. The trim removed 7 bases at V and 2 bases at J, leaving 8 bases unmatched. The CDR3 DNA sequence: TGTGCCAGCACAACCCGGAGCGGGGGGGCCTACGAGCAGTACTTC. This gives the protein CASTTRSGGAYEQYF.

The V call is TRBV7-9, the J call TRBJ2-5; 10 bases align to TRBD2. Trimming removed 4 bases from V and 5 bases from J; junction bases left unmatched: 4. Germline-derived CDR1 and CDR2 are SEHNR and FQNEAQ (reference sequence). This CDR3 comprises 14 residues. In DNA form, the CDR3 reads TGTGCCAGCAGCTCTAGCGGGAGTGGTGAGACCCAGTACTTC. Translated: CASSSSGSGETQYF.

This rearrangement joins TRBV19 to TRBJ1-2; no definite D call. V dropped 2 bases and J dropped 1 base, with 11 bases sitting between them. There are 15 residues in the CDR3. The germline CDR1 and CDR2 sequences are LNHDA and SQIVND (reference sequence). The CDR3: CASSISSLFNYGYTF. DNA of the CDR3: TGTGCCAGTAGTATATCTTCCTTGTTTAACTATGGCTACACCTTC.

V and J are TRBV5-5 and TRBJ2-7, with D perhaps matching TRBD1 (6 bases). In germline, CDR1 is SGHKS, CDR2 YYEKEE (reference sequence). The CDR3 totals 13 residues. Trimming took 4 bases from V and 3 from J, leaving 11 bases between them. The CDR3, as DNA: TGTGCCAGCAGCCTACAGGGACACTACGAGCAGTACTTC. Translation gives CASSLQGHYEQYF.

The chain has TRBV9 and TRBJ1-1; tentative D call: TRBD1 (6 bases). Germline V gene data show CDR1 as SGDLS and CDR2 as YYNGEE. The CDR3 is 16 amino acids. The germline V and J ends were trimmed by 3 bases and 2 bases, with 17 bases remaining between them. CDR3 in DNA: TGTGCCAGCAGCGCGGCTATCACAGGGATTAACACTGAAGCTTTCTTT. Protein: CASSAAITGINTEAFF.

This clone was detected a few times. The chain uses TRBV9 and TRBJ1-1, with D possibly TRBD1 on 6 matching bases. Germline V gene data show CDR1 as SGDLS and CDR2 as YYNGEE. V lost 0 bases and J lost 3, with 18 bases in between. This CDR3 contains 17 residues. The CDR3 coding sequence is TGTGCCAGCAGCGTAGGTTTTCAGGGGTACTTCGACACTGAAGCTTTCTTT. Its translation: CASSVGFQGYFDTEAFF.

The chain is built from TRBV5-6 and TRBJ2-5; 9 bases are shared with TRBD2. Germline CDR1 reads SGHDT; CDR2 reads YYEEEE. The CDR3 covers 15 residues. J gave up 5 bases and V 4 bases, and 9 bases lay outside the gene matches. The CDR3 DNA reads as TGTGCCAGCAGCCTCCAGTCTAGCGGGACGGAGACCCAGTACTTC. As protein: CASSLQSSGTETQYF.

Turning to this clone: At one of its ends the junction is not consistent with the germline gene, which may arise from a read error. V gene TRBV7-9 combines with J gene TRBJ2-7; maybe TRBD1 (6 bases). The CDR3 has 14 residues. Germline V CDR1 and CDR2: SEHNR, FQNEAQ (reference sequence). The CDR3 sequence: CASSLGVRGDYHSF. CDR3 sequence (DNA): TGTGCCAGCAGCTTAGGAGTCAGGGGCGACTATCACTCCTTC.

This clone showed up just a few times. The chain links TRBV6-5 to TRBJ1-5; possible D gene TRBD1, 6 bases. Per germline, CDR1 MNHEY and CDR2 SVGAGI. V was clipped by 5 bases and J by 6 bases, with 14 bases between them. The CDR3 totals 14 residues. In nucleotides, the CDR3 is TGTGCCAGCAGTCCCCAGGACAGCCGTCAGCCCCAGCATTTT. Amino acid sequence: CASSPQDSRQPQHF.

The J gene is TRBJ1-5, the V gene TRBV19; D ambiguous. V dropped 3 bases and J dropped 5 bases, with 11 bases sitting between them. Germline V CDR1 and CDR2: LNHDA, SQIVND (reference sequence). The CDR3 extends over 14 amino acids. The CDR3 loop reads CASSIPGRYQPQHF. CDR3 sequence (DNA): TGTGCCAGTAGTATCCCGGGGAGATATCAGCCCCAGCATTTT. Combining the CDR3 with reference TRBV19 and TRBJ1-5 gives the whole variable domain DGGITQSPKYLFRKEGQNVTLSCEQNLNHDAMYWYRQDPGQGLRLIYYSQIVNDFQKGDIAEGYSVSREKKESFPLTVTSAQKNPTAFYLCASSIPGRYQPQHFGDGTRLSIL.

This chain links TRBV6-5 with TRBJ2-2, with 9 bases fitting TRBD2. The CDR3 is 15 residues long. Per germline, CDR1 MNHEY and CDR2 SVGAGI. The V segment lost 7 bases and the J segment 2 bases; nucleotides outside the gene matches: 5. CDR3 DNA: TGTGCCAGCATTTGGACTAGCGCCAACACCGGGGAGCTGTTTTTT. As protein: CASIWTSANTGELFF.

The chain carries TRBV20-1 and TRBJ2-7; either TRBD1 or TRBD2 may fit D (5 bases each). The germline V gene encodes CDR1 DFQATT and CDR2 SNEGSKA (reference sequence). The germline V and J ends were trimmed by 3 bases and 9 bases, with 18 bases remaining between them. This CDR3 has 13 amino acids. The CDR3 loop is CSASGGSGEGQYF. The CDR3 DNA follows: TGCAGTGCTAGTGGGGGTTCGGGTGAGGGGCAGTACTTC.